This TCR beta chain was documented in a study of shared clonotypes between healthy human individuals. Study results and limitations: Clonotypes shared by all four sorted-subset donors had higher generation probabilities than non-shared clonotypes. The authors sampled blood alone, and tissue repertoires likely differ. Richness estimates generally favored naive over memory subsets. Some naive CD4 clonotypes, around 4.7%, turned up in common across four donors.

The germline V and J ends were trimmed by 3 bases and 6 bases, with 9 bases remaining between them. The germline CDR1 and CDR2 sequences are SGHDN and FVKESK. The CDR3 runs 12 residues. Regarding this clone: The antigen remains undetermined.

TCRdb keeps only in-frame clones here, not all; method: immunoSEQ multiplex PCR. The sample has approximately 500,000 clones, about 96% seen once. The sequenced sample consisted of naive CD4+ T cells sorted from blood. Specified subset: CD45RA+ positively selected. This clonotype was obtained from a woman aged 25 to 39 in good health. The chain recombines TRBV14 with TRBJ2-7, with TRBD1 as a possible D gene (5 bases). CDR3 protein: CASSHRVSEQYF. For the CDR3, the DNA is TGTGCCAGCAGCCACAGGGTTAGCGAGCAGTACTTC. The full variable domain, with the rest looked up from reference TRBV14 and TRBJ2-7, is EAGVTQFPSHSVIEKGQTVTLRCDPISGHDNLYWYRRVMGKEIKFLLHFVKESKQDESGMPNNRFLAERTGGTYSTLKVQPAELEDSGVYFCASSHRVSEQYFGPGTRLTVT.